The 20 T cell receptor beta chains in this list originate from one sample, sequenced in a study of blood T cell repertoires in COVID-19. The table came from immunoSEQ multiplex PCR; TCRdb's copy has only in-frame clones and leaves some out. The repertoire holds under 85,000 clones, with approximately 85% as singletons. Sample: peripheral blood. The receptors were sampled from a man aged 65-85 years with acute or convalescent COVID-19.

The chain employs TRBV7-2 and TRBJ2-1, with D possibly matching TRBD2 (6 bases). Germline V gene data show CDR1 as SGHTA and CDR2 as FQGNSA. This CDR3 contains 15 residues. V gave up 4 bases and J gave up 4 bases, with 14 bases separating them. This chain's CDR3 is CASSSVGTGYNEQFF. The DNA for the CDR3 is TGTGCCAGCAGCTCCGTCGGGACTGGTTACAATGAGCAGTTCTTC. The entire variable domain, with the rest obtained from reference TRBV7-2 and TRBJ2-1, is as follows: GAGVSQSPSNKVTEKGKDVELRCDPISGHTALYWYRQSLGQGLEFLIYFQGNSAPDKSGLPSDRFSAERTGGSVSTLTIQRTQQEDSAVYLCASSSVGTGYNEQFFGPGTRLTVL.

The chain couples TRBV10-1 to TRBJ2-3, with 9 bases identical to TRBD2. J gave up 0 bases and V 6 bases, and 10 bases lay outside the gene matches. Germline V lookup: CDR1 WNHNN, CDR2 SYGVQD (reference sequence). There are 17 residues in the CDR3. The CDR3 loop is CASSPGRLADSTDTQYF. The CDR3 coding sequence is TGCGCCAGCAGCCCCGGACGACTAGCGGACAGCACAGATACGCAGTATTTT.

This clone was picked up a small number of times. V is TRBV9 and J is TRBJ1-2; 8 bases fit TRBD1. The trim removed 3 bases at V and 8 bases at J, leaving 12 bases unmatched. Germline lookup yields CDR1 SGDLS and CDR2 YYNGEE. CDR3 length: 15 residues. The CDR3 DNA follows: TGTGCCAGCAGCGGGGAAACCGGGACAGGAGGCGGCTACACCTTC. This encodes CASSGETGTGGGYTF.

This clone has only one observation. V gene TRBV6-5 combines with J gene TRBJ1-2; a weak D match, TRBD1 (6 bases). The V end lost 6 bases, the J end lost 5 bases, and 16 bases lay between the germline ends. Germline CDR1 reads MNHEY; CDR2 reads SVGAGI. This CDR3 region has 14 residues. CDR3 DNA: TGTGCCAGCAGACCGGGACATCTTATTTATGGCTACACCTTC. Its translation is CASRPGHLIYGYTF.

The chain carries TRBV5-1 and TRBJ2-7; perhaps TRBD2 as D (6 bases). Trimming removed 0 bases from V and 3 bases from J, with 13 bases in between. CDR3 length equals 15 residues. CDR1 is SGHRS, CDR2 YFSETQ, per germline. CDR3 protein: CASSLGGTSNYEQYF. The CDR3, as DNA: TGCGCCAGCAGCTTGGGCGGGACCAGTAACTACGAGCAGTACTTC.

This clone was counted a single time. The chain links TRBV10-3 to TRBJ2-7; 11 bases are shared with TRBD2. Germline assignment: CDR1 ENHRY and CDR2 SYGVKD. The CDR3 is 16 residues long. The V and J ends lost 3 bases and 0 bases, in that order; junction bases with no gene match: 4. The CDR3 DNA reads as TGTGCCATCAGTGACCCGGGACTAGCGGTCTCCTACGAGCAGTACTTC. As protein: CAISDPGLAVSYEQYF.

The chain couples TRBV6-2 or TRBV6-3 to TRBJ2-1; 7 bases line up with TRBD2. V shed 3 bases, J shed 4 bases, and the junction held 3 bases outside the gene matches. The CDR3 is 14 residues long. Germline CDR1 reads MNHEY; CDR2 reads SVGEGT. Written as DNA, the CDR3 is TGTGCCAGCAGTTATAAGCGGGATTACAATGAGCAGTTCTTC. The encoded protein is CASSYKRDYNEQFF.

The chain couples TRBV28 to TRBJ2-7; no clear D gene. V lost 8 bases and J lost 1, with 6 bases in between. Germline CDR1 MDHEN, CDR2 SYDVKM. This CDR3 region has 11 residues. CDR3 DNA sequence: TGTGCCAGCGAGGAATCCTACGAGCAGTACTTC. It is translated as CASEESYEQYF. Complete variable domain (other parts from reference TRBV28 and TRBJ2-7): DVKVTQSSRYLVKRTGEKVFLECVQDMDHENMFWYRQDPGLGLRLIYFSYDVKMKEKGDIPEGYSVSREKKERFSLILESASTNQTSMYLCASEESYEQYFGPGTRLTVT.

CDR3 loop: CASRRTLATNEKLFF. As DNA, the CDR3 is TGTGCCAGCAGACGGACACTTGCAACTAATGAAAAACTGTTTTTT. V usage is TRBV6-5 and J usage is TRBJ1-4, with a possible D match to TRBD1 (5 bases). CDR1 is MNHEY and CDR2 is SVGAGI in the germline V gene. The V end lost 6 bases, the J end lost 0 bases, and 11 bases lay between the germline ends. The length of the CDR3 is 15 residues.

The chain employs TRBV10-3 and TRBJ2-6; 10 bases match TRBD1. Germline CDR1 is ENHRY and CDR2 is SYGVKD. Losses at the gene ends were 3 bases for V and 3 bases for J; bases not matched to a gene: 8. This CDR3 is built from 18 residues. CDR3 residues: CAISEVGQGLHGANVLTF. CDR3 DNA sequence: TGTGCCATCAGTGAAGTGGGACAGGGGTTGCATGGGGCCAACGTCCTGACTTTC.

This clone was seen a few times. This rearrangement joins TRBV11-2 to TRBJ2-3; D remains unclear. CDR1 is SGHAT, CDR2 FQNNGV, per germline. The CDR3 contains 17 residues. The germline V and J ends were trimmed by 5 bases and 2 bases, with 20 bases remaining between them. Here the CDR3 reads CASSHRLISPSTDTQYF. In DNA, the CDR3 is TGTGCCAGCAGCCATAGACTTATATCCCCTTCCACAGATACGCAGTATTTT.

The chain has TRBV6-6 and TRBJ1-1; D is possibly TRBD1 (6 bases). The CDR3 contains 14 residues. The germline CDR1 and CDR2 sequences are MNHNY and SVGAGI (reference sequence). The V gene lost 6 bases and the J gene lost 3 bases, with 14 bases spanning the gap. The CDR3 coding sequence is TGTGCCAGCAGAATACAGGGACCCGACACTGAAGCTTTCTTT. Translating it yields CASRIQGPDTEAFF.

This clone was detected a few times. This chain joins TRBV7-9 and TRBJ2-7; 10 bases map to TRBD1. Germline-derived CDR1 and CDR2 are SEHNR and FQNEAQ (reference sequence). J lost 5 bases, V lost 1 base, and 11 bases had no gene match. This CDR3 region has 17 residues. The CDR3 region is CASSLVRSTGGRDEQYF. The CDR3 DNA sequence: TGTGCCAGCAGCTTAGTCCGGTCGACAGGGGGCCGTGACGAGCAGTACTTC.

The rearrangement joins TRBV5-6 to TRBJ1-1, with 9 bases lining up with TRBD1. Losses at the gene ends were 0 bases for V and 1 base for J; bases not matched to a gene: 4. The CDR3 totals 16 residues. Germline-derived CDR1 and CDR2 are SGHDT and YYEEEE. The CDR3 region is CASSLGQGVANTEAFF. Written as DNA, the CDR3 is TGTGCCAGCAGCTTGGGACAGGGGGTGGCGAACACTGAAGCTTTCTTT.

This chain joins TRBV7-9 and TRBJ2-3; the match to TRBD2 covers 12 bases. There are 18 residues in the CDR3. The germline gives CDR1 SEHNR, CDR2 FQNEAQ (reference sequence). Unmatched junction bases numbered 15, after V lost 5 bases and J lost 6 bases. CDR3 residues: CASSPARDSLAGGDTQYF. CDR3 nucleotide sequence: TGTGCCAGCAGCCCCGCCCGGGACAGCCTAGCGGGGGGGGATACGCAGTATTTT.

This chain joins TRBV7-2 and TRBJ2-7; 8 nucleotides match TRBD2. The CDR3 loop spans 15 amino acids. Losses at the gene ends were 5 bases for V and 3 bases for J; bases not matched to a gene: 9. Germline-derived CDR1 and CDR2 are SGHTA and FQGNSA. CDR3 nucleotide sequence: TGTGCCAGCAGCCCATATAGCGGGGATGGCTACGAGCAGTACTTC. As protein: CASSPYSGDGYEQYF.

The chain carries TRBV29-1 and TRBJ1-1; tentative D call: TRBD1 (5 bases). The CDR3 length is 13 residues. Trimming removed 4 bases from V and 3 bases from J, with 12 bases in between. Germline V lookup: CDR1 SQVTM, CDR2 ANQGSEA. CDR3 coding DNA: TGCAGCGTTGTTGGGACGGGGGACACTGAAGCTTTCTTT. It encodes CSVVGTGDTEAFF. Based on the CDR3 plus reference TRBV29-1 and TRBJ1-1, the full variable domain is SAVISQKPSRDICQRGTSLTIQCQVDSQVTMMFWYRQQPGQSLTLIATANQGSEATYESGFVIDKFPISRPNLTFSTLTVSNMSPEDSSIYLCSVVGTGDTEAFFGQGTRLTVV.

The chain is built from TRBV5-1 and TRBJ2-1, with 7 nucleotides matching TRBD1. The V segment lost 4 bases and the J segment 15 bases; nucleotides outside the gene matches: 13. The CDR3 sequence is 13 residues long. Germline CDR1 is SGHRS and CDR2 is YFSETQ. CDR3 region: CASSNGQARSRFF. In nucleotides, the CDR3 is TGCGCCAGCAGCAACGGACAGGCCAGATCCCGGTTCTTC. Looking up the rest from reference TRBV5-1 and TRBJ2-1 gives the full variable domain: KAGVTQTPRYLIKTRGQQVTLSCSPISGHRSVSWYQQTPGQGLQFLFEYFSETQRNKGNFPGRFSGRQFSNSRSEMNVSTLELGDSALYLCASSNGQARSRFFGPGTRLTVL.

The rearrangement uses TRBV28 and TRBJ2-7, with 10 bases fitting TRBD1. The CDR3 spans 14 residues. Trimming removed 6 bases from V and 0 bases from J; junction bases left unmatched: 2. Germline CDR1 is MDHEN and CDR2 is SYDVKM. CDR3 sequence: CASRGQGSSYEQYF. In nucleotides, the CDR3 is TGTGCCAGCAGGGGACAGGGGAGCTCCTACGAGCAGTACTTC.

This clone was picked up a small number of times. The rearrangement joins TRBV7-2 to TRBJ2-2; D is ambiguous. The length of the CDR3 is 14 residues. Germline assignment: CDR1 SGHTA and CDR2 FQGNSA. The V and J ends lost 5 bases and 4 bases respectively, with 11 bases between them. The DNA for the CDR3 is TGTGCCAGCAGCCCCGCTGTGAGCACCGGGGAGCTGTTTTTT. Amino acids: CASSPAVSTGELFF.